A selection of T cell receptor beta chains follows, all from one sample in a study of T cells in localized non-small cell lung cancer. Assay used: immunoSEQ multiplex PCR; TCRdb lists only in-frame clones, some missing. Of about 6,800 clones listed, around 49% were seen once; the top ten hold about 4.1%. The input for sequencing was lymph node tissue, taken before any cancer treatment. These receptors originate from a man aged 35-69 years with stage I lung adenocarcinoma. Both conserved end residues are part of each CDR3. The D gene is left open where the match is weak. Clone size is shown for a subset of rows, as once, few, many or a class of expanded clone.

few	TRBV19	.	TRBJ2-1	TGTGCCAGTAGTATAGCCCCAAATGAGCAGTTCTTC	CASSIAPNEQFF
.	TRBV25-1	.	TRBJ1-2	TGTGCCAGCAGTGAATGGCTCGGTGCAGGCCCCACCTTC	CASSEWLGAGPTF
.	TRBV28	.	TRBJ1-1	TGTGCCAGCAGTTTATTAGGGGTCGACACTGAAGCTTTCTTT	CASSLLGVDTEAFF
few	TRBV9	.	TRBJ1-3	TGTGCCAGCAGCTTCGGGGATGGAAACACCATATATTTT	CASSFGDGNTIYF
medium-sized	TRBV9	.	TRBJ2-7	TGTGCCAGCAGCGTTGGACTAGGGGGCTACGAGCAGTACTTC	CASSVGLGGYEQYF
few	TRBV4-1	TRBD2	TRBJ2-1	TGCGCCAGCAAGCCAACTAGCGGAACCTACAATGAGCAGTTCTTC	CASKPTSGTYNEQFF
.	TRBV7-5	.	TRBJ2-3	TGTGCCAGCAGCCGTCAGGGGGGCACAGATACGCAGTATTTT	CASSRQGGTDTQYF
once	TRBV28	.	TRBJ1-2	TGTGCCAGCAGTTTTACAGGGTATGGCTACACCTTC	CASSFTGYGYTF
.	TRBV30	TRBD2	TRBJ2-3	TGTGCCTGGAGCCTTGGACTAGCGACAGATACGCAGTATTTT	CAWSLGLATDTQYF
.	TRBV19	TRBD1	TRBJ2-3	TGTGCCAGTAGTGTCGACAGGGCCGATACGCAGTATTTT	CASSVDRADTQYF
once	TRBV28	TRBD2	TRBJ2-5	TGTGCCAGCATTGGGGAGGGACAAGAGACCCAGTACTTC	CASIGEGQETQYF
.	TRBV15	.	TRBJ1-1	TGTGCCACCAGCAGACAGGCCAGGGCAAACACTGAAGCTTTCTTT	CATSRQARANTEAFF
few	TRBV6-8	TRBD1	TRBJ2-2	TGTGCCAGCAGCCGGACAGGGGTCGGGGAGCTGTTTTTT	CASSRTGVGELFF
few	TRBV27	.	TRBJ2-7	TGTGCCAGCAGTTTAGGAGTAGCCTCCTACGAGCAGTACTTC	CASSLGVASYEQYF
.	TRBV5-1	TRBD2	TRBJ2-1	TGCGCCAGCCCAGGGAGGGGTTTTGGGAATGAGCAGTTCTTC	CASPGRGFGNEQFF
once	TRBV18	.	TRBJ1-4	TGTGCCAGCTCACCACCTCGCCCAGAAAAACTGTTTTTT	CASSPPRPEKLFF
medium-sized	TRBV6-8	TRBD1	TRBJ2-2	TGTGCCAGCCGAAATCCGGGACAGGGGAACACCGGGGAGCTGTTTTTT	CASRNPGQGNTGELFF
few	TRBV6-8	TRBD1	TRBJ2-3	TGTGCCATCAGCCTGACAGGGAAAAGCACAGATACGCAGTATTTT	CAISLTGKSTDTQYF
.	TRBV29-1	.	TRBJ2-3	TGCAGCGTTGAAGACGGCACAGATACGCAGTATTTT	CSVEDGTDTQYF
once	TRBV19	.	TRBJ1-5	TGTGCCAGTAGTATCTGGCCTAAATATAGCAATCAGCCCCAGCATTTT	CASSIWPKYSNQPQHF
.	TRBV15	.	TRBJ1-4	TGTGCCACCAGGCAGGAACGGGGGGTTGAAAAACTGTTTTTT	CATRQERGVEKLFF
.	TRBV29-1	.	TRBJ2-3	TGCAGTTCGAACAGGGATCCTAGCACAGATACGCAGTATTTT	CSSNRDPSTDTQYF
.	TRBV15	.	TRBJ1-1	TGTGCCACCAGCCACCACGTCCCGGGGACTGAAGCTTTCTTT	CATSHHVPGTEAFF
.	TRBV28	.	TRBJ2-5	TGTGCCAGCAGTTTGGCCCAACTAGCCCGGGAGACCCAGTACTTC	CASSLAQLARETQYF
.	TRBV11-3	TRBD2	TRBJ2-7	TGTGCCAGCAGCTTAATACTAGCGGGGACCTACGAGCAGTACTTC	CASSLILAGTYEQYF
.	TRBV6-8	.	TRBJ1-3	TGTGCCAGCATAGGTCCTGGAAACACCATATATTTT	CASIGPGNTIYF
.	TRBV30	TRBD1	TRBJ2-7	TGTGCTGGCGGACAGGGGTTATACGAGCAGTACTTC	CAGGQGLYEQYF
.	TRBV18	.	TRBJ1-2	TGTGCCAGCTCACCACCCGACGGGATTAGGACCTATGGCTACACCTTC	CASSPPDGIRTYGYTF
.	TRBV11-3	TRBD2	TRBJ2-5	TGTGCCAGCAGCCGGACTAGCGGATTAGGGGAGACCCAGTACTTC	CASSRTSGLGETQYF
few	TRBV11-3	.	TRBJ2-7	TGTGCCAGCAGCTTGGGGGTCGACTCCTACGAGCAGTATTTC	CASSLGVDSYEQYF
.	TRBV4-1	TRBD1	TRBJ2-7	TGCGCCAGCAGCCCGGCGACAGGGGCCGTTGCCTACGAGCAGTACTTC	CASSPATGAVAYEQYF
.	TRBV11-3	.	TRBJ2-1	TGTGCCAGCAGCTTAGAAATAACGGGTTCCTACAATGAGCAGTTCTTC	CASSLEITGSYNEQFF
.	TRBV29-1	.	TRBJ2-2	TGCAGCGTTGAACCCCCCGGGACCTACACCGGGGAGCTGTTTTTT	CSVEPPGTYTGELFF